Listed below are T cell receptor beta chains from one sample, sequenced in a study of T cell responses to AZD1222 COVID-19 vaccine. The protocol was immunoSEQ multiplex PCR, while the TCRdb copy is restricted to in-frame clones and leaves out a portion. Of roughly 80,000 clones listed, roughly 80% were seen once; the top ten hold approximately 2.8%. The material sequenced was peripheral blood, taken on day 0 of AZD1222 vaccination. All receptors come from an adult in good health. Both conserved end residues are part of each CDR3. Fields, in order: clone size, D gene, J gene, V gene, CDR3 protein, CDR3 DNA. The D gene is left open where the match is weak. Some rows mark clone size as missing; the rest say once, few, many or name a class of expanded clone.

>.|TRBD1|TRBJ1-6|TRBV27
CASSLTGRNSPLHF
TGTGCCAGCAGTCTGACAGGGAGGAATTCACCCCTCCACTTT
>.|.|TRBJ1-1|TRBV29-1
CSVDLARGTEAFF
TGCAGCGTTGATCTTGCCCGGGGGACTGAAGCTTTCTTT
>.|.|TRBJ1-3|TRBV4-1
CASSQTTGRLSGNTIYF
TGCGCCAGCAGCCAAACTACCGGACGTCTCTCTGGAAACACCATATATTTT
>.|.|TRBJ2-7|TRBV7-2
CASKGSSYEQYF
TGTGCCAGCAAGGGGAGCTCCTACGAGCAGTACTTC
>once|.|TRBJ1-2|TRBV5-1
CASTSQSGRTAGYTF
TGCGCCAGCACCTCACAATCGGGCCGCACGGCGGGCTACACCTTC
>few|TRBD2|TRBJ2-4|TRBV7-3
CASSLTERGSLYF
TGTGCCAGCAGCTTAACGGAGCGGGGATCCTTGTACTTC
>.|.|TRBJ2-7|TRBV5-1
CASSLGPTYEQYF
TGCGCCAGCAGCTTGGGGCCCACCTACGAGCAGTACTTC
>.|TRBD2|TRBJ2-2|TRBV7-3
CASSLTGGANTGELFF
TGTGCCAGCAGCTTAACCGGGGGGGCGAACACCGGGGAGCTGTTTTTT
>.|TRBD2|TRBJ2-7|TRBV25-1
CASSEGWAGVNEQYF
TGTGCCAGCAGTGAGGGTTGGGCGGGAGTGAACGAGCAGTACTTC
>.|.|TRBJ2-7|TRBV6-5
CASSLARQDDKQYF
TGTGCCAGCAGTCTTGCGCGGCAGGACGACAAGCAGTACTTC
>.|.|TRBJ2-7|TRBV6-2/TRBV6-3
CASSYSSLGGTRRYYEQYF
TGTGCCAGCAGTTACTCGTCTTTGGGCGGGACCAGAAGATACTACGAGCAGTACTTC
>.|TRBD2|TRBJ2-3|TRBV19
CASSKTSGTSTDTQYF
TGTGCCAGTAGTAAAACTAGCGGGACTAGCACAGATACGCAGTATTTT